A selection of T cell receptor beta chains follows, all from one sample in a study of blood T cell repertoires in COVID-19. Libraries were prepared by immunoSEQ multiplex PCR; TCRdb keeps only in-frame clonotypes and omits some of them. The sample consists of more than 90,000 clones, 75% to 85% of them appearing once. Sequences were obtained from peripheral blood. These receptors originate from a man between 65 and 79 years old with acute or convalescent COVID-19. The CDR3 runs from the conserved cysteine through the conserved F or W. A D gene is named only where the DNA matches it firmly. Size is stated for part of the rows, as once, few or many counts, or as a class when the clone is expanded.

j_call v_call d_call clone_size cdr3_aa cdr3_nt
TRBJ2-1 TRBV29-1 TRBD1 - CSVDRTTTGEQFF TGCAGCGTTGATCGTACGACGACAGGGGAGCAGTTCTTC
TRBJ2-7 TRBV5-6 TRBD1 - CASSPPGQHYEQYF TGTGCCAGCAGCCCGCCGGGACAGCACTACGAGCAGTACTTC
TRBJ1-5 TRBV6-1 - - CASSEGPGLQPQHF TGTGCCAGCAGTGAAGGCCCGGGGTTGCAGCCCCAGCATTTT
TRBJ2-5 TRBV5-4 TRBD2 - CASSLASGRQETQYF TGTGCCAGCAGCTTGGCAAGCGGGAGACAAGAGACCCAGTACTTC
TRBJ2-3 TRBV5-1 TRBD1 - CASSYSGQNTDTQYF TGCGCCAGCAGCTACTCGGGACAGAACACAGATACGCAGTATTTT
TRBJ2-7 TRBV29-1 - - CSVASGQSYYEQYF TGCAGCGTTGCGAGCGGACAGAGTTACTACGAGCAGTACTTC
TRBJ2-1 TRBV14 TRBD2 - CASSLGTNKDKQFF TGTGCCAGCAGCCTGGGGACTAATAAGGACAAGCAGTTCTTC
TRBJ1-3 TRBV6-2/TRBV6-3 - few CASSYGGAGVGNTIYF TGTGCCAGCAGTTACGGCGGCGCGGGGGTAGGAAACACCATATATTTT
TRBJ1-1 TRBV29-1 - - CSVGSGVTTRAFF TGCAGCGTCGGATCGGGGGTTACTACGCGTGCTTTCTTT
TRBJ1-6 TRBV11-2 - - CASTLDRLNSPLHF TGTGCCAGCACCTTAGACAGACTTAATTCACCCCTCCACTTT
TRBJ2-1 TRBV30 TRBD2 few CAWSVTGGAHEQFF TGTGCCTGGAGTGTTACGGGAGGGGCCCATGAGCAGTTCTTC
TRBJ1-6 TRBV6-5 - - CASSYVKGGHSPLHF TGTGCCAGCAGCTACGTAAAAGGAGGGCATTCACCCCTCCACTTT
TRBJ2-5 TRBV6-1 - - CASSLDRPSYGTQYF TGTGCCAGCAGCTTGGACAGACCCTCATATGGGACCCAGTACTTC
TRBJ1-1 TRBV19 - - CASNPVGGTEAFF TGTGCCAGTAACCCTGTAGGGGGTACTGAAGCTTTCTTT
TRBJ1-2 TRBV7-9 - - CASSLTSQYGYTF TGTGCCAGCAGCTTAACTAGCCAATATGGCTACACCTTC
TRBJ2-7 TRBV14 TRBD1 - CASRGTGKNEQYF TGTGCCAGCAGGGGGACAGGGAAAAACGAGCAGTACTTC
TRBJ1-1 TRBV12-3/TRBV12-4 - - CASSLRVGEAFF TGTGCCAGCAGTCTCCGGGTCGGGGAAGCTTTCTTT
TRBJ2-5 TRBV19 TRBD2 - CASSGIAGGYQETQYF TGTGCCAGTAGTGGCATAGCGGGAGGGTACCAAGAGACCCAGTACTTC
TRBJ1-6 TRBV5-4 TRBD1 - CASSRDRGRGDSPLHF TGTGCCAGCAGTCGGGACAGGGGGCGAGGGGATTCACCCCTCCACTTT
TRBJ2-2 TRBV6-5 - - CASSYSRNTGELFF TGTGCCAGCAGTTACTCCAGGAATACCGGGGAGCTGTTTTTT
TRBJ1-1 TRBV7-8 - - CASSLGRRNTEAFF TGTGCCAGCAGCTTGGGCCGGCGGAACACTGAAGCTTTCTTT
TRBJ1-5 TRBV2 - - CASSEASLKQPQHF TGTGCCAGCAGTGAGGCCTCTTTGAAACAGCCCCAGCATTTT
TRBJ2-3 TRBV27 - - CASSPQNTDTQYF TGTGCCAGCAGTCCCCAAAACACAGATACGCAGTATTTT
TRBJ2-1 TRBV21-1 - - CASSRGPGSNEQFF TGTGCCAGCAGCAGAGGACCGGGGTCCAATGAGCAGTTCTTC
TRBJ2-5 TRBV7-3 - - CASSANREGTQYF TGTGCCAGCAGCGCAAACAGGGAGGGGACCCAGTACTTC
TRBJ1-1 TRBV23-1 TRBD1 - CASSKRTGMNTEAFF TGCGCCAGCAGTAAACGGACAGGGATGAACACTGAAGCTTTCTTT